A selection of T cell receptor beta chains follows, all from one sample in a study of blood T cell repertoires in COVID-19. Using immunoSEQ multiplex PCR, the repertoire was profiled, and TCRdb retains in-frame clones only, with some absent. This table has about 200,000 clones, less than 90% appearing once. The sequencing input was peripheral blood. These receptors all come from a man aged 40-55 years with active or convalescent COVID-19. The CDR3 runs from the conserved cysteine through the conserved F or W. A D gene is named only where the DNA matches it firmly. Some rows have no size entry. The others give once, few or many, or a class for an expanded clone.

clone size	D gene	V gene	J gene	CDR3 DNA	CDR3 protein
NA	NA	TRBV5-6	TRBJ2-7	TGTGCCAGCACCCCTACCCCCCGGACTCTCTCCTACGAGCAGTACTTC	CASTPTPRTLSYEQYF
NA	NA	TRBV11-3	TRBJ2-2	TGTGCCAGCAGCAATGACTTCACCGGGGAGCTGTTTTTT	CASSNDFTGELFF
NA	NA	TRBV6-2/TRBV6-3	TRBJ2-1	TGTGCCAGCAGCCCTGCCTTGCGGGGATCCTACAATGAGCAGTTCTTC	CASSPALRGSYNEQFF
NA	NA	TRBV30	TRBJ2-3	TGTGCCTGGAGTGTCCCAGGGGATACCTTTAGATATACGCAGTATTTT	CAWSVPGDTFRYTQYF
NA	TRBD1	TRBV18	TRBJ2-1	TGTGCCAGCTCAACTACCGGGACAGGGGACAATGAGCAGTTCTTC	CASSTTGTGDNEQFF
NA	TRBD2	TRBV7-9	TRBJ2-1	TGTGCCAGCAGCTTACGGACTAGCGGGGGATTAGGCGATGAGCAGTTCTTC	CASSLRTSGGLGDEQFF
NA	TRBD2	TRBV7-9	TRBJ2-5	TGTGCCAGCAGCCTGTCGTCTAGCGGGGGGGCGGAGACCCAGTACTTC	CASSLSSSGGAETQYF
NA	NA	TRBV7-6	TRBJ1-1	TGTGCCAGCAGCCGAACCCACAGACAGGCTACCAGAGCTTTCTTT	CASSRTHRQATRAFF
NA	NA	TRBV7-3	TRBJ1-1	TGTGCCAGCAGCTTAAGGGCAACTGGGAACACTGAAGCTTTCTTT	CASSLRATGNTEAFF
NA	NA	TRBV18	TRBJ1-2	TGTGCCAGCTCACCACCGGAAAGGGCGGGCTATGGCTACACCTTC	CASSPPERAGYGYTF
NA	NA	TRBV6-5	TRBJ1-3	TGTGCCAGCACCAGCTCTGGAAACACCATATATTTT	CASTSSGNTIYF
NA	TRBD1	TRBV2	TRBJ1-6	TGTGCCAGCAGACGACAGGGAAATAATTCACCCCTCCACTTT	CASRRQGNNSPLHF
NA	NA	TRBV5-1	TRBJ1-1	TGCGCCAGCAGCTTGGGAGGGTGGGACACTGAAGCTTTCTTT	CASSLGGWDTEAFF
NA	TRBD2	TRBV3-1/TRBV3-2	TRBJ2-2	TGTGCCGCAGCCTTAGCGGGAGGGACCGGGGAGCTGTTTTTT	CAAALAGGTGELFF
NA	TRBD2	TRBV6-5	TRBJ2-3	TGTGCCAGCAGGCGGACTAGCGGTAGCACAGATACGCAGTATTTT	CASRRTSGSTDTQYF
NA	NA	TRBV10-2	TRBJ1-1	TGCGCCAGCAGTGAGTCGACAGCGAACACTGAAGCTTTCTTT	CASSESTANTEAFF
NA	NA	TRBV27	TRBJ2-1	TGTGCCAGCAGGCCGAGTGGCGGGCGGGAGCAGTTCTTC	CASRPSGGREQFF
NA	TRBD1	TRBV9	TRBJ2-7	TGTGCCAGCAGCGTAGGACAGGGGTACTCCTACGAGCAGTACTTC	CASSVGQGYSYEQYF
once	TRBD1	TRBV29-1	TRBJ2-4	TGCAGCGTTGATCAGGGGGCGGACATTCAGTACTTC	CSVDQGADIQYF
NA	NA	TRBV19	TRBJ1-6	TGTGCCAGTAGTATTGCGGTCCTCTGGAATTCACCCCTCCACTTT	CASSIAVLWNSPLHF
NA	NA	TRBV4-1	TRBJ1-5	TGCGCCAGCAGCGGGTGGGGGCTTCAGCCCCAGCATTTT	CASSGWGLQPQHF
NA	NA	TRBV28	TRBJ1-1	TGTGCCAGCAGTTGGGGAGGACTTGAAGCTTTCTTT	CASSWGGLEAFF
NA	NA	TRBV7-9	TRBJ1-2	TGTGCCAGCAGCTTAGATAGCGGCGGGAACGGCTACACCTTC	CASSLDSGGNGYTF
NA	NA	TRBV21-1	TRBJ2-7	TGTGCCAGCAGCAAAGAAGGGACAGGCGCCTACGAGCAGTACTTC	CASSKEGTGAYEQYF
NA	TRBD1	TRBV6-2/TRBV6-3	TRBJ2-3	TGTGCCAGCAGTCCCGTACAGGGGTGGACAGATACGCAGTATTTT	CASSPVQGWTDTQYF
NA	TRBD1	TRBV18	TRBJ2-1	TGTGCCAGCTCCCTGGTTCATGGGACAGCCTACTACAATGAGCAGTTCTTC	CASSLVHGTAYYNEQFF
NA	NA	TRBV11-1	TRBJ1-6	TGTGCCAGCAGTCGTGACAGGTCACCCCTCCACTTT	CASSRDRSPLHF
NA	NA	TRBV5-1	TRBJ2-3	TGCGCCAGCAGCCCCGGTGGGGCGGACACAGATACGCAGTATTTT	CASSPGGADTDTQYF
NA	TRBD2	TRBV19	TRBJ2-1	TGTGCCAGTAGGGGCTTTAGCGGGGCTAGCAATGAGCAGTTCTTC	CASRGFSGASNEQFF
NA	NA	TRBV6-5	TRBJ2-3	TGTGCCAGCAGCGCCCCACCACCCGCACTTGAAACGCAGTATTTT	CASSAPPPALETQYF
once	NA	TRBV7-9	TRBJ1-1	TGTGCCAGCACCCCCATCAGTGACACTGAAGCTTTCTTT	CASTPISDTEAFF
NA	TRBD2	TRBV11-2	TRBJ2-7	TGTGCCAGCAGCTTGGGGAGGGCCTACGAGCAGTACTTC	CASSLGRAYEQYF
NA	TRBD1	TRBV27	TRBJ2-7	TGTGCCAGCAGTTTAACAGGGGGCAGCGGGGAGCAGTACTTC	CASSLTGGSGEQYF
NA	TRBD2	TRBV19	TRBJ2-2	TGTGCCAGTAGTTCGATGGGACTAGCGGGGAAGAACACCGGGGAGCTGTTTTTT	CASSSMGLAGKNTGELFF
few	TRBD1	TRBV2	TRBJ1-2	TGTGCCAGCAGCGCCGGGACAGGGACCCTCTACACCTTC	CASSAGTGTLYTF
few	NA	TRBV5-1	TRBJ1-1	TGCGCCAGCAGCCGGCCTATAGGACAGCCGATGAACACTGAAGCTTTCTTT	CASSRPIGQPMNTEAFF
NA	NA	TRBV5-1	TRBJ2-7	TGCGCCAGCAGCTTGGGAAAGGGGGCCTACGAGCAGTACTTC	CASSLGKGAYEQYF
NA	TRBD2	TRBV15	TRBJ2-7	TGTGCCACCAGCAGGGACAGGACTAGCGCCACATTTACCTACGAGCAGTACTTC	CATSRDRTSATFTYEQYF
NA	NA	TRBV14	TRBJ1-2	TGTGCCAGCAGCCCACAGGGAAACTATGGCTACACCTTC	CASSPQGNYGYTF
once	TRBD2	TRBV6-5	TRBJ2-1	TGTGCCAGCACCACATACGGGGGGGCCTACAATGAGCAGTTCTTC	CASTTYGGAYNEQFF
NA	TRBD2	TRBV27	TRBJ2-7	TGTGCCAGCAGTTTAAAGGGGCTAGCGGGAACCTACGAGCAGTACTTC	CASSLKGLAGTYEQYF
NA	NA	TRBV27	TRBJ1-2	TGTGCCAGCAGTACCTCCCTACCTCAGGGAAATAACTATGGCTACACCTTC	CASSTSLPQGNNYGYTF
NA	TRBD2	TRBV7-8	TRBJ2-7	TGTGCCAGCAGCTTACCCTGGGGCGGGAGAACCTCATACGAGCAGTACTTC	CASSLPWGGRTSYEQYF
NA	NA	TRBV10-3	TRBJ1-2	TGTGCCATCAGTGAGTCTTCGTTTTCTCATGGCTACACCTTC	CAISESSFSHGYTF
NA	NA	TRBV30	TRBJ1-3	TGTGCCTGGAGCCCGCCGGTTAGCTCTGGAAACACCATATATTTT	CAWSPPVSSGNTIYF
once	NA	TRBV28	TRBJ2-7	TGTGCCAGCAGTTTATTCTTCAGCGAGCAGTACTTC	CASSLFFSEQYF
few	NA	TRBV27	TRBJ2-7	TGTGCCAGCAGTTTGTCAGGGATTGGGAACGAGCAGTACTTC	CASSLSGIGNEQYF
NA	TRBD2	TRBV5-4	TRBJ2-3	TGTGCCAGCAGCTTGCTGAGCGGGGGGGCGGTAGATACGCAGTATTTT	CASSLLSGGAVDTQYF
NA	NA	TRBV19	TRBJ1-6	TGTGCCAGTACCTCCGGGAGCTCCTATAATTCACCCCTCCACTTT	CASTSGSSYNSPLHF
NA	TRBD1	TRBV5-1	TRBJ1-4	TGCGCCAGCAGCTTGGTTATCGGGACAGGGACAACCAACAAACTGTTTTTT	CASSLVIGTGTTNKLFF
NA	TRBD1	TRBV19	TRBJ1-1	TGTGCCACCGAGACAGGGGGGAACACTGAAGCTTTCTTT	CATETGGNTEAFF